The sequence of this T cell receptor beta chain was determined in a study of blood T cell repertoires in COVID-19. The CDR3 is made up of 16 amino acids. J lost 4 bases, V lost 2 bases, and 5 bases had no gene match. Looked up from germline, CDR1 is SGHNT and CDR2 is YYREEE (reference sequence). This clone was detected only a few times. TCRdb keeps only in-frame clones here, not all; method: immunoSEQ multiplex PCR. The profile covers 320,000 or so clones, with 85% appearing a single time and over 1.5% taken by the ten largest. Everyone who took part was 18 to 89 years old, and they came from 20 to 25 US areas. Grouping used clinical history reported by participants in a survey and questionnaire. No more than 2 weeks before study entry, exposed participants had met a case of COVID-19.

The sequencing sample was made of PBMCs or T cells enriched from blood (not recorded which). This clonotype was obtained from a woman under 40 who had been exposed to COVID-19. This chain uses TRBV5-4 with TRBJ2-2, with 10 bases fitting TRBD1. The CDR3 nucleotides read TGTGCCAGCAGCTTAGACAGGGGGCGCGGCACCGGGGAGCTGTTTTTT. Its protein is CASSLDRGRGTGELFF.